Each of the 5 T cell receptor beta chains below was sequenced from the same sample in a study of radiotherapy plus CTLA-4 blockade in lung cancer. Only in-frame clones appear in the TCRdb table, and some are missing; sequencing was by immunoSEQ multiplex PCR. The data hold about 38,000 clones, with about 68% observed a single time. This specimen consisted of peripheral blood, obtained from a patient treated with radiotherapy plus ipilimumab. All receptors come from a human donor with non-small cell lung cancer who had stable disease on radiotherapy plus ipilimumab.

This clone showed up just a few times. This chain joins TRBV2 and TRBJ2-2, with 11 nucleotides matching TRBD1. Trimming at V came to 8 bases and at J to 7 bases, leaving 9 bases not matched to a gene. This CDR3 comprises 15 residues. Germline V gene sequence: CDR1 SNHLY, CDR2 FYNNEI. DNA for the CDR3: TGTGCCAGCCCCCGGACAGGGGGCTATAACGGGGAGCTGTTTTTT. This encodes CASPRTGGYNGELFF.

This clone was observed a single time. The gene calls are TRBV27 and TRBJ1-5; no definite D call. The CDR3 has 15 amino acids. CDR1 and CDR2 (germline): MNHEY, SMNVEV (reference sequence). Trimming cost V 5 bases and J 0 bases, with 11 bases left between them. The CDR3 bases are TGTGCCAGCAGTCCCAGGCGGGCTAGCAATCAGCCCCAGCATTTT. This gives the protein CASSPRRASNQPQHF.

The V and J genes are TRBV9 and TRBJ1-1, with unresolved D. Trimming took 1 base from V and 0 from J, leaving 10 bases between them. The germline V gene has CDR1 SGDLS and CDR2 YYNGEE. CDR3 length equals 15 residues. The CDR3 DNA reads TGTGCCAGCAGCGTATCGAGCGGATTGAACACTGAAGCTTTCTTT. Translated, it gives CASSVSSGLNTEAFF.

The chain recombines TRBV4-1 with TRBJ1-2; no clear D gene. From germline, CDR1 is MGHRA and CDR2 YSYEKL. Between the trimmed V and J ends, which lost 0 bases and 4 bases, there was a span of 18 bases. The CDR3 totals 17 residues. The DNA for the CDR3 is TGCGCCAGCAGCCAAGAAGGGTTTGAACCGACCATCTATGGCTACACCTTC. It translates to CASSQEGFEPTIYGYTF.

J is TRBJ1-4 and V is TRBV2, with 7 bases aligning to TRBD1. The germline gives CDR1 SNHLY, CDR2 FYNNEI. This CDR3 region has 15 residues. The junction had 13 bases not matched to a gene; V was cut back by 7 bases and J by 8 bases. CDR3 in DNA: TGTGCCAGCAAGGGGACAGTTAAGGGTTCGGAAAAACTGTTTTTT. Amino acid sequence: CASKGTVKGSEKLFF.